The subject of this entry is one T cell receptor beta chain. Data came from immunoSEQ multiplex PCR; TCRdb stores just in-frame clones and leaves some out. The profile shows about 75,000 clones, more than 70% of them singletons. The data were taken from a study of T cell responses to AZD1222 COVID-19 vaccine. Specimen: peripheral blood, collected 28 days after the second dose of the MenACWY control vaccine. The sequence was obtained from an adult who received the MenACWY meningococcal vaccine as a control.

CDR3 nucleotide sequence: TGTGCCAGCAGCCACCTAGATAATCAGCCCCAGCATTTT. Encoded protein: CASSHLDNQPQHF. This sequence joins TRBV3-1 (or the pseudogene TRBV3-2) and TRBJ1-5, with unresolved D. Trimming removed 3 bases from V and 4 bases from J, with 7 bases in between. Germline CDR1 reads LGHDT; CDR2 reads YNNKEL (reference sequence). The CDR3 length is 13 residues.